The rows below give T cell receptor beta chains drawn from one sample of a study of CD8 T cells in Susac syndrome. MiXCR, applied by TCRdb to the immunoSEQ multiplex PCR reads, yields one record per CDR3 protein. The table shows over 150,000 distinct CDR3 sequences, with about 95% occurring only once. The material sequenced was CD4+ T cells from PBMCs. The receptors shown here come from a human donor with multiple sclerosis. Both conserved end residues are part of each CDR3. Fields, in order: D gene, J gene, V gene, clone size, CDR3 protein. A D gene is named only where the DNA matches it firmly. Clone size is stated in some rows and not others, as once, few, many or a class when expanded.

>-|TRBJ1-2|TRBV29-1|-
CSVSKREGYTF
>-|TRBJ2-1|TRBV30|-
CAWTSGRVSYNEQFF
>TRBD1|TRBJ1-6|TRBV5-4|-
CASSSRQGSSPLHF
>TRBD2|TRBJ2-5|TRBV20-1|-
CSASDWRGGQETQYF
>-|TRBJ1-5|TRBV20-1|-
CSASPNPVGRPQHF
>TRBD2|TRBJ2-1|TRBV7-2|-
CASSLGIHSGSGIF
>-|TRBJ1-2|TRBV6-5|-
CASSRPFEVIGGYTF
>-|TRBJ2-1|TRBV6-5|-
CASSYFLGSTIYNEQFF
>-|TRBJ2-4|TRBV12-3/TRBV12-4|-
CASSLGPFDIQYF
>TRBD1|TRBJ2-2|TRBV15|-
CATTRTGDTGELFF
>TRBD2|TRBJ2-1|TRBV9|-
CASSAQGGRGNEQFF
>-|TRBJ1-1|TRBV30|-
CAWSLTTTEAFF
>-|TRBJ2-4|TRBV29-1|-
CSIGTAKNIQYF
>-|TRBJ2-7|TRBV12-3/TRBV12-4|-
CASSPDGRGYEQYF
>-|TRBJ1-1|TRBV5-6|-
CASSLGGPGAGAHAFF
>-|TRBJ2-7|TRBV9|once
CASSVDSHSYEQYF
>-|TRBJ2-1|TRBV3-1|once
CASSQARSPQDNEQFF
>-|TRBJ2-5|TRBV29-1|few
CSGAQETQYF
>-|TRBJ2-3|TRBV14|once
CASSTITVTDTQYF
>TRBD1|TRBJ1-2|TRBV5-6|once
CASSLGDRFNTF
>-|TRBJ2-1|TRBV7-3|-
CASSPSRGTYNEQFF
>-|TRBJ2-5|TRBV12-3/TRBV12-4|-
CASSRGQIKETQYF
>TRBD2|TRBJ2-3|TRBV2|-
CASSRLAGTDTQYF
>-|TRBJ1-2|TRBV14|-
CASSQDLTVNYGYTF
>TRBD2|TRBJ2-3|TRBV12-3/TRBV12-4|-
CASSPGLAVSTDTQYF
>-|TRBJ2-5|TRBV30|-
CAWRGSAETQYF
>-|TRBJ1-5|TRBV24-1|-
CATSDPTRGPEPQHF
>-|TRBJ2-1|TRBV5-1|-
CASSSSTRSNNEQFF
>-|TRBJ2-1|TRBV20-1|-
CSAQTPYNEQFF
>-|TRBJ1-1|TRBV12-3/TRBV12-4|few
CASSPTGRGDTEAFF